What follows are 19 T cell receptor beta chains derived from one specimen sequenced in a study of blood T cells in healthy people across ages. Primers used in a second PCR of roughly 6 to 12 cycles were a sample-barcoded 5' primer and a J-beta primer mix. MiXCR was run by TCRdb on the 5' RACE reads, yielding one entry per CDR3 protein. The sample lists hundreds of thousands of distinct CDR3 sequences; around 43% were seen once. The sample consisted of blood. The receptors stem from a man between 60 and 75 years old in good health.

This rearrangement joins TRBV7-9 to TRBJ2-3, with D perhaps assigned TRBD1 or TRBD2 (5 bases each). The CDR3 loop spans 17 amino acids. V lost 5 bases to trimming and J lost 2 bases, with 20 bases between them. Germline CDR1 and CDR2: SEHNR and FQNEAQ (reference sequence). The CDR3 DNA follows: TGTGCCAGCAGCCCGAGGGGAGATAACCACCCCACAGATACGCAGTATTTT. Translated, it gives CASSPRGDNHPTDTQYF.

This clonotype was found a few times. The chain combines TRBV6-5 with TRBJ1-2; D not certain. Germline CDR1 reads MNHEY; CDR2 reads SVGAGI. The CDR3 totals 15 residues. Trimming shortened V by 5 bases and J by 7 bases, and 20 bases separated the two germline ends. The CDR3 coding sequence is TGTGCCAGCAGTCCCGGGATCCCAACTTCGGGTGGCTACACCTTC. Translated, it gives CASSPGIPTSGGYTF.

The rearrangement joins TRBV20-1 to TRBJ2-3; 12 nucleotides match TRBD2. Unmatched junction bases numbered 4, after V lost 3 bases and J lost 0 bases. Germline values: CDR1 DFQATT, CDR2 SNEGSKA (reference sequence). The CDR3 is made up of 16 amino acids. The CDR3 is CSASPSGGASTDTQYF. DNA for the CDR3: TGCAGTGCTAGCCCTAGCGGGGGGGCTAGCACAGATACGCAGTATTTT.

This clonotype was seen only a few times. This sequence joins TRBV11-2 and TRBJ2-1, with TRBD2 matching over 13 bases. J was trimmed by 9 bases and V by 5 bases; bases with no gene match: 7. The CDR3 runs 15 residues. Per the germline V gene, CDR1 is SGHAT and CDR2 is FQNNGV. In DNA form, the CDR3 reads TGTGCCAGCAGCATTACTAGCGGGGGGGCCCGTGAGCAGTTCTTC. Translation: CASSITSGGAREQFF.

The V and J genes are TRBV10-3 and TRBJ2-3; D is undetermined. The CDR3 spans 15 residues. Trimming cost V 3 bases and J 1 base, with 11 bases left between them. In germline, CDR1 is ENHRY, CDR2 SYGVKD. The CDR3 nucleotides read TGTGCCATCAGTGAATCGGTCGGAGGCACAGATACGCAGTATTTT. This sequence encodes CAISESVGGTDTQYF.

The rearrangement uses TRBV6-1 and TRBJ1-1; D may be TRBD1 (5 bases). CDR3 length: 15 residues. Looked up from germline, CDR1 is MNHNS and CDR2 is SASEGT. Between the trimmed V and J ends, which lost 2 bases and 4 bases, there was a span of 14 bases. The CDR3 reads CASSEPGLRGTEAFF. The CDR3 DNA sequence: TGTGCCAGCAGTGAACCCGGACTGAGGGGCACTGAAGCTTTCTTT.

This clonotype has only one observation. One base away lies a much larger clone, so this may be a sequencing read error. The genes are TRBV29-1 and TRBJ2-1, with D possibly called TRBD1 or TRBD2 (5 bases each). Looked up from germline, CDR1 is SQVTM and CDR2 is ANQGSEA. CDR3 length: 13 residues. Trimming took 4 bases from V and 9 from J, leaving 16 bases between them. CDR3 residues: CSVGRGLVFEQFF. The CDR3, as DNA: TGCAGCGTTGGACGGGGCTTGGTGTTTGAGCAGTTCTTC.

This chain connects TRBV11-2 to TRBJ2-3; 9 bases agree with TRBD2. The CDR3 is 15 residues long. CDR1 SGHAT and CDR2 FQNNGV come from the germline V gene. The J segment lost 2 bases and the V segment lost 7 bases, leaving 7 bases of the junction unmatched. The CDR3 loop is CASTATSGITDTQYF. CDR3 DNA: TGTGCCAGCACCGCGACTAGCGGAATCACAGATACGCAGTATTTT.

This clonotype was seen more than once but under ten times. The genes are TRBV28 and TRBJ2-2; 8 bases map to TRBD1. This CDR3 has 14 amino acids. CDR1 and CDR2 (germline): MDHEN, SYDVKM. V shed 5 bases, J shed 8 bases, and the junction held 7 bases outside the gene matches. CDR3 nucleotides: TGTGCCAGCAGTGGGACAGGCGTTTTTGGGGAGCTGTTTTTT. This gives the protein CASSGTGVFGELFF.

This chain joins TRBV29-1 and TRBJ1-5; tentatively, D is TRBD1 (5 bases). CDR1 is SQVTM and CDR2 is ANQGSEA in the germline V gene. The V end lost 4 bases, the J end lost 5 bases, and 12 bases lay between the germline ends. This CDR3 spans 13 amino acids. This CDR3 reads CSVGQGRYQPQHF. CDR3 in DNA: TGCAGCGTTGGGCAGGGTAGGTATCAGCCCCAGCATTTT. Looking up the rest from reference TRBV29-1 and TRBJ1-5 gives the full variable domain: SAVISQKPSRDICQRGTSLTIQCQVDSQVTMMFWYRQQPGQSLTLIATANQGSEATYESGFVIDKFPISRPNLTFSTLTVSNMSPEDSSIYLCSVGQGRYQPQHFGDGTRLSIL.

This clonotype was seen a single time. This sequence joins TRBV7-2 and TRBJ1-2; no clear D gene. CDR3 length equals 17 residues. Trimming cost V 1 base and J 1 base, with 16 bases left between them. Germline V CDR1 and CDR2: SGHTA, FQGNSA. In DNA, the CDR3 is TGTGCCAGCAGCTTAGTGCCCCTGATACCTCTTAACTATGGCTACACCTTC. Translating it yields CASSLVPLIPLNYGYTF.

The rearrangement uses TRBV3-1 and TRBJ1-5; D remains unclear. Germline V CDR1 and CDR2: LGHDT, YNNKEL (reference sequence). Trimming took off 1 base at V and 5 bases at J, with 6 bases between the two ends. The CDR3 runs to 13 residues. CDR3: CASSQGRHQPQHF. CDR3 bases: TGTGCCAGCAGCCAAGGAAGACATCAGCCCCAGCATTTT.

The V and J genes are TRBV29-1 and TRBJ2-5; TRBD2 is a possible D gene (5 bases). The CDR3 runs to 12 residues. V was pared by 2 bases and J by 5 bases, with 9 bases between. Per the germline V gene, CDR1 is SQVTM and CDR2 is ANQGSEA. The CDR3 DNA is TGCAGCGTTGAACCGGGGATCGAGACCCAGTACTTC. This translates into CSVEPGIETQYF.

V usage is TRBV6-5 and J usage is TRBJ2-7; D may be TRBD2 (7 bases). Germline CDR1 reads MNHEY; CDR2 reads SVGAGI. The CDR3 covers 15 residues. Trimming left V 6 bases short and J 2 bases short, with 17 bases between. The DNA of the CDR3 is TGTGCCAGCAGCTATCACCACGGGGGGCCCTACGAGCAGTACTTC. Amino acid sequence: CASSYHHGGPYEQYF.

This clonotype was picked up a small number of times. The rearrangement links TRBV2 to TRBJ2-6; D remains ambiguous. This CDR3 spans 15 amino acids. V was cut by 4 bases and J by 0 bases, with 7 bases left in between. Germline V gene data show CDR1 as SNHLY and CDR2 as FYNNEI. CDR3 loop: CASSAGISGANVLTF. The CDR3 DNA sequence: TGTGCCAGCAGTGCAGGCATCTCTGGGGCCAACGTCCTGACTTTC.

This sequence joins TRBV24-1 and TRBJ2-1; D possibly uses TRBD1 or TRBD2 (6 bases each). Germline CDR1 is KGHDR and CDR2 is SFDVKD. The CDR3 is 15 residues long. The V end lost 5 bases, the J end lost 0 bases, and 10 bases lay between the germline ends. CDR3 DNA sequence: TGTGCCACCAGTGGGGGGGCGAGCTCCTACAATGAGCAGTTCTTC. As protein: CATSGGASSYNEQFF.

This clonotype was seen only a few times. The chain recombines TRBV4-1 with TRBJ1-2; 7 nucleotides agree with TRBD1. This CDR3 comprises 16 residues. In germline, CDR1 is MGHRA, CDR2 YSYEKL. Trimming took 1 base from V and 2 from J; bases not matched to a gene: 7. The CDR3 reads CASSQAPGQPNYGYTF. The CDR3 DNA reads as TGCGCCAGCAGCCAAGCACCGGGACAGCCCAACTATGGCTACACCTTC.

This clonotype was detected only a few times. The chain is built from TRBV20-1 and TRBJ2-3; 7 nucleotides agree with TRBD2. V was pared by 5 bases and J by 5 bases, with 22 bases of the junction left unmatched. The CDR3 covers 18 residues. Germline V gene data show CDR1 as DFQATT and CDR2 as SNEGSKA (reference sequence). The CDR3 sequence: CSAPAPQSAGGWGDTQYF. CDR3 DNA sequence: TGCAGTGCTCCGGCCCCCCAATCAGCCGGGGGGTGGGGAGATACGCAGTATTTT.

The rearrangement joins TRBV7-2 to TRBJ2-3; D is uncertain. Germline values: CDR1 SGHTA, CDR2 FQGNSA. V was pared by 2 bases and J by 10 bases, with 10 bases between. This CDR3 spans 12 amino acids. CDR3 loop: CASSLQDTAQYF. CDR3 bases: TGTGCCAGCAGCTTACAGGATACGGCGCAGTATTTT.